This T cell receptor beta chain was obtained from a study of chemoradiotherapy in HPV16-positive cancers. Overall study results and limits: Non-HPV-specific T cells did not expand in tumors during treatment, whereas candidate HPV-specific clones and E7-related motifs did. For HPV16-positive patients, expanding HPV-responsive T cells associated with longer recurrence-free survival.

Germline V gene sequence: CDR1 SNHLY, CDR2 FYNNEI. The CDR3 contains 13 residues. V shed 1 base and J shed 6 bases, with 9 bases lying between them. About this clone itself: Antigen specificity is unknown.

The method was immunoSEQ multiplex PCR; TCRdb's version includes in-frame clones alone and lacks a portion of them. Here the sample spans about 36,000 clones, 92% being singletons. The TCR was taken from a human donor with HPV-associated anogenital cancer. The chain joins TRBV2 to TRBJ1-1; the D is unclear. The material was blood, obtained from a patient who underwent chemoradiotherapy. The CDR3: CASSEVVWAEAFF. In nucleotides, the CDR3 is TGTGCCAGCAGTGAAGTAGTTTGGGCTGAAGCTTTCTTT.